The 14 T cell receptor beta chains in this list originate from one sample, sequenced in a study of cytomegalovirus exposure and HLA in healthy donors. The PCR made use of 60 Vbeta and 13 Jbeta primers. The table came from immunoSEQ multiplex PCR; TCRdb's copy has only in-frame clones and leaves some out. The sample lists 150,000 or so clones, nearly 70% occurring once. Specimen: PBMCs. These receptors all come from a young man in good health and CMV-seropositive.

This sequence joins TRBV6-5 and TRBJ2-5; TRBD1 matches at 7 bases. The J call is doubtful: the DNA matches TRBJ2-7 better. The CDR3 length is 14 residues. Germline assignment: CDR1 MNHEY and CDR2 SVGAGI. The CDR3 loop is CASTPTGPEDEQYF. CDR3 coding DNA: TGTGCCAGCACTCCGACAGGGCCGGAGGACGAGCAGTACTTC.

This clone was found once. The chain uses TRBV10-3 and TRBJ2-2, with TRBD2 identical over 13 bases. The CDR3 is made up of 17 amino acids. Trimming cost V 5 bases and J 0 bases; bases outside gene matches: 3. The germline V gene encodes CDR1 ENHRY and CDR2 SYGVKD. CDR3 nucleotides: TGTGCCATCAGTTGGACTAGCGGGAGCGCGAACACCGGGGAGCTGTTTTTT. It yields the protein CAISWTSGSANTGELFF.

The J gene is TRBJ2-1, the V gene TRBV7-8; a possible D gene is TRBD2 (5 bases). The V gene's germline CDR1 is SGHVS and CDR2 FQNEAQ. V was clipped by 8 bases and J by 3 bases, with 14 bases between them. The CDR3 contains 14 residues. Written as DNA, the CDR3 is TGTGCCAGCTCGGGATTACTAAACTACAATGAGCAGTTCTTC. It yields the protein CASSGLLNYNEQFF.

The V call is TRBV28, the J call TRBJ1-5; a weak D match, TRBD1 (6 bases). The germline gives CDR1 MDHEN, CDR2 SYDVKM. V was shortened by 7 bases and J by 7 bases, with 11 bases between the two germline ends. CDR3 size: 12 residues. CDR3 sequence (DNA): TGTGCCAGCACTACGGGGGGCCAGCCCCAGCATTTT. It is translated as CASTTGGQPQHF.

This rearrangement joins TRBV27 to TRBJ2-7; no clear D gene. V gave up 3 bases and J gave up 6 bases, with 12 bases separating them. Germline V gene sequence: CDR1 MNHEY, CDR2 SMNVEV (reference sequence). The CDR3 is made up of 13 amino acids. The CDR3 spells CASSFHTHAEQYF. The CDR3 nucleotides are TGTGCCAGCAGTTTCCATACACACGCCGAGCAGTACTTC.

The sample holds a few counts of this clone. This chain uses TRBV25-1 with TRBJ1-5; D is ambiguous. The CDR3 totals 14 residues. Trimming stripped 0 bases from V and 7 bases from J, with 10 bases between. The germline V gene has CDR1 MGHDK and CDR2 SYGVNS. The CDR3 reads CASSEYGSSQPQHF. CDR3 sequence (DNA): TGTGCCAGCAGTGAATATGGGAGTAGCCAGCCCCAGCATTTT.

The rearrangement joins TRBV6-1 to TRBJ2-1; the D gene is possibly TRBD2 (5 bases). Per the germline V gene, CDR1 is MNHNS and CDR2 is SASEGT. V lost 3 bases, J lost 1 base, and 13 bases lay in between. This CDR3 region has 16 residues. The CDR3 protein is CASSERVAPSYNEQFF. The CDR3 coding sequence is TGTGCCAGCAGTGAGCGGGTGGCCCCTTCCTACAATGAGCAGTTCTTC.

J is TRBJ2-1 and V is TRBV7-9, with 11 bases that match TRBD2. Unmatched junction bases numbered 8, after V lost 7 bases and J lost 6 bases. CDR1 and CDR2 from the germline V gene are SEHNR and FQNEAQ (reference sequence). This CDR3 spans 15 amino acids. CDR3 nucleotides: TGTGCCAGCACCTCTCGTAGCGGGAGGGTCAATGAGCAGTTCTTC. This translates into CASTSRSGRVNEQFF.

This clone turned up a few times. The chain couples TRBV27 to TRBJ2-3; TRBD1 matches at 9 bases. Unmatched junction bases numbered 13, after V lost 5 bases and J lost 10 bases. Germline CDR1 MNHEY, CDR2 SMNVEV (reference sequence). The CDR3 has 15 amino acids. The CDR3 loop reads CASSPGTGTGMAQYF. The CDR3 nucleotides read TGTGCCAGCAGTCCCGGAACCGGGACAGGGATGGCGCAGTATTTT.

This clone has only a few counts. The chain carries TRBV7-9 and TRBJ2-5; 10 bases line up with TRBD1. The CDR3 totals 15 residues. From germline, CDR1 is SEHNR and CDR2 FQNEAQ (reference sequence). V was pared by 1 base and J by 3 bases, with 2 bases of the junction left unmatched. This chain's CDR3 is CASSLGTGGKETQYF. CDR3 nucleotide sequence: TGTGCCAGCAGCTTAGGGACAGGGGGGAAAGAGACCCAGTACTTC.

This clone was found once. V is TRBV5-4 and J is TRBJ2-7; D might be TRBD1 (5 bases). With 2 bases removed from V and 4 bases from J, the gap between germline ends came to 13 bases. There are 14 residues in the CDR3. Germline V lookup: CDR1 SGHNT, CDR2 YYREEE (reference sequence). The CDR3 DNA reads TGTGCCAGCAGCTTCGAAGGGGTACAGTACGAGCAGTACTTC. This sequence encodes CASSFEGVQYEQYF. Supplemented by reference TRBV5-4 and TRBJ2-7, the full variable domain reads ETGVTQSPTHLIKTRGQQVTLRCSSQSGHNTVSWYQQALGQGPQFIFQYYREEENGRGNFPPRFSGLQFPNYSSELNVNALELDDSALYLCASSFEGVQYEQYFGPGTRLTVT.

The chain links TRBV5-6 to TRBJ2-3; 8 bases align to TRBD1. The CDR3 sequence is 14 residues long. The germline CDR1 and CDR2 sequences are SGHDT and YYEEEE. V was pared by 7 bases and J by 5 bases, with 9 bases of the junction left unmatched. CDR3 sequence: CASGRRGPVDTQYF. The CDR3, as DNA: TGTGCCAGCGGACGCAGGGGGCCTGTAGATACGCAGTATTTT.

CDR3 residues: CASSLGQGRSYNEQFF. The CDR3 DNA sequence: TGTGCCAGCAGCTTAGGACAGGGTAGGTCCTACAATGAGCAGTTCTTC. The V gene is TRBV7-6, the J gene TRBJ2-1; 7 bases are a match to TRBD1. The CDR3 extends over 16 amino acids. Trimming cost V 1 base and J 1 base; bases outside gene matches: 4. From germline, CDR1 is SGHVS and CDR2 FNYEAQ.

The CDR3 here is CSTGTRFEQYF. The CDR3 DNA reads as TGCAGTACCGGGACTAGATTCGAGCAGTACTTC. The genes are TRBV20-1 and TRBJ2-7; 8 bases map to TRBD2. The CDR3 totals 11 residues. Germline values: CDR1 DFQATT, CDR2 SNEGSKA (reference sequence). Unmatched junction bases numbered 6, after V lost 8 bases and J lost 6 bases.